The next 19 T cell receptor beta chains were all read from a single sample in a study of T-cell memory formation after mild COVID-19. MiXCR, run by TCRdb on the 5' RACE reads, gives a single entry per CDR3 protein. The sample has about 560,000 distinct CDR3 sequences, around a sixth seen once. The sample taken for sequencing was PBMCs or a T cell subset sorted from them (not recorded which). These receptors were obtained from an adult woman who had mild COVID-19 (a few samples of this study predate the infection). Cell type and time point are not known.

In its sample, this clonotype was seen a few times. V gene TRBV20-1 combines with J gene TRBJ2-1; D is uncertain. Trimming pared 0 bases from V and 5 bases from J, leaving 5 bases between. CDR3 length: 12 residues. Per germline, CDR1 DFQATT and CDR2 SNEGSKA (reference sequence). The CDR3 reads CSARETHNEQFF. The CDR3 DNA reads TGCAGTGCTAGAGAGACACACAATGAGCAGTTCTTC.

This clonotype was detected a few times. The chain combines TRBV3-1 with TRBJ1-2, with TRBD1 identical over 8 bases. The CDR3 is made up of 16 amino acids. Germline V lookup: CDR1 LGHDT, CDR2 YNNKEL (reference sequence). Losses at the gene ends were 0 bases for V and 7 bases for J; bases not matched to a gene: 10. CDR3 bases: TGTGCCAGCAGCCAAGATACATTTCAGGGGGCGATTGGCTACACCTTC. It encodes CASSQDTFQGAIGYTF.

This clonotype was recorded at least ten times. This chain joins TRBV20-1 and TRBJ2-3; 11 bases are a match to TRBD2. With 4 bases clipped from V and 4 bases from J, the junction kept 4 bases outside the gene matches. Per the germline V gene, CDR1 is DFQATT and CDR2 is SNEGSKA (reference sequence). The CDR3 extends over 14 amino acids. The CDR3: CSATTSGEPDTQYF. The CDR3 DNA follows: TGCAGTGCTACGACTAGCGGGGAACCAGATACGCAGTATTTT.

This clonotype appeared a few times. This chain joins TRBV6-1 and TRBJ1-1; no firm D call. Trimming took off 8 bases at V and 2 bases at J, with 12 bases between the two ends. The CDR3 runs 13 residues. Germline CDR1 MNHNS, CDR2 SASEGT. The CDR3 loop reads CASGNRLNTEAFF. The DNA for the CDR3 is TGTGCCAGCGGGAATCGTTTAAACACTGAAGCTTTCTTT.

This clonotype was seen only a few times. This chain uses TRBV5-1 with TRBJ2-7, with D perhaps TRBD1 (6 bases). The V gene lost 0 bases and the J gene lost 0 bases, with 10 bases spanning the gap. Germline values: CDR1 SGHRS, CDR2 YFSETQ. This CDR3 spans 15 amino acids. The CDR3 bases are TGCGCCAGCAGCTTGGACAGGGCCTTCTCCTACGAGCAGTACTTC. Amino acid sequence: CASSLDRAFSYEQYF. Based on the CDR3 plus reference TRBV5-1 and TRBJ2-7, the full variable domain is KAGVTQTPRYLIKTRGQQVTLSCSPISGHRSVSWYQQTPGQGLQFLFEYFSETQRNKGNFPGRFSGRQFSNSRSEMNVSTLELGDSALYLCASSLDRAFSYEQYFGPGTRLTVT.

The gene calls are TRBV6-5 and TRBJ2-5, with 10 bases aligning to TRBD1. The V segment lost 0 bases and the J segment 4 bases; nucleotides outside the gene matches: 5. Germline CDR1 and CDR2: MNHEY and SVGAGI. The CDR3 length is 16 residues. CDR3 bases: TGTGCCAGCAGTTACTCCGGGACAGGGGTGGGAGAGACCCAGTACTTC. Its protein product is CASSYSGTGVGETQYF.

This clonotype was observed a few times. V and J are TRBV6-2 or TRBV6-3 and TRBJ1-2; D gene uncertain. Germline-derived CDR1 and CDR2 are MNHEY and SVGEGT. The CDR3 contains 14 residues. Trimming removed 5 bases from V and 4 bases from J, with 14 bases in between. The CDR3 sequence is CASSERERFYGYTF. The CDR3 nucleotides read TGTGCCAGCAGTGAAAGGGAACGGTTCTATGGCTACACCTTC.

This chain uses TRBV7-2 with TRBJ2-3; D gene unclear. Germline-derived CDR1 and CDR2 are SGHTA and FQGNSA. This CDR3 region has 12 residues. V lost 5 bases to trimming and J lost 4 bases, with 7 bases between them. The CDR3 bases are TGTGCCAGCAGCCGTAGGTCAGATACGCAGTATTTT. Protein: CASSRRSDTQYF.

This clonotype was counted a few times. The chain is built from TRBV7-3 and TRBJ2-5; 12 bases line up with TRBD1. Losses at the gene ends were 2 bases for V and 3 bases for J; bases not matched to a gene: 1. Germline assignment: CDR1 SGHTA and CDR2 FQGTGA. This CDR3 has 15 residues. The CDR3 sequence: CASSLGTGGEETQYF. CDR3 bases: TGTGCCAGCAGCTTAGGGACAGGGGGCGAAGAGACCCAGTACTTC.

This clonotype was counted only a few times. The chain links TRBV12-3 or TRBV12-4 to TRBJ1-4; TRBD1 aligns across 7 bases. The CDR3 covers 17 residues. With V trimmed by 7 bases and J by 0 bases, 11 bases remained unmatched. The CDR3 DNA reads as TGTGCCAGCACTCCCAGGGGGGACGGCCCAACTAATGAAAAACTGTTTTTT. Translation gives CASTPRGDGPTNEKLFF.

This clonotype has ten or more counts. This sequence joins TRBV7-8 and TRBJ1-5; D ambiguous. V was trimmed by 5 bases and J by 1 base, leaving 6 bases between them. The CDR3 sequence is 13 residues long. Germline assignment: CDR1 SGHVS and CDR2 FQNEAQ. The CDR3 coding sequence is TGTGCCAGCAGCCTACTGAGCAATCAGCCCCAGCATTTT. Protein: CASSLLSNQPQHF.

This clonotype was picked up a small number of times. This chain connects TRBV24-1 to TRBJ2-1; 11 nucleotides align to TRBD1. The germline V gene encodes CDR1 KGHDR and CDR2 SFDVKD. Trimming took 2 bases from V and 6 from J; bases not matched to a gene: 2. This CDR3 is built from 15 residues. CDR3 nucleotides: TGTGCCACCAGTGATTGGGACAGGGGGGGCAATGAGCAGTTCTTC. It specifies CATSDWDRGGNEQFF.

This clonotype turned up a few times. The CDR3 region is CAINRGGTYEQYF. CDR3 nucleotides: TGTGCCATCAACAGGGGGGGTACCTACGAGCAGTACTTC. The chain has TRBV10-3 and TRBJ2-7, with a tentative D call TRBD1 (8 bases). Trimming shortened V by 7 bases and J by 2 bases, and 12 bases separated the two germline ends. There are 13 residues in the CDR3. The germline gives CDR1 ENHRY, CDR2 SYGVKD.

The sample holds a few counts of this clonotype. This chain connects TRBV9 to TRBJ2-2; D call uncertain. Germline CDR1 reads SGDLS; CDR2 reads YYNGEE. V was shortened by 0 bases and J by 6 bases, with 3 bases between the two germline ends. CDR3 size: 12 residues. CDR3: CASSVVSGELFF. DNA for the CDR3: TGTGCCAGCAGCGTAGTCTCCGGGGAGCTGTTTTTT.

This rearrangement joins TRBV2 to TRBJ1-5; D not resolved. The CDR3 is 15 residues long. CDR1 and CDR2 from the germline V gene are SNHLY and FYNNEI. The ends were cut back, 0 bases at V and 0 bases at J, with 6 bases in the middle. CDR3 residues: CASSEAVSSNQPQHF. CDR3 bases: TGTGCCAGCAGTGAAGCCGTCAGTAGCAATCAGCCCCAGCATTTT.

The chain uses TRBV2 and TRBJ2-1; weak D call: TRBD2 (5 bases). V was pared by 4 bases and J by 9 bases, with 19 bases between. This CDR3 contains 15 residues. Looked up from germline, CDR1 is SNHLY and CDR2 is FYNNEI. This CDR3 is CASSAIHAPAGEQFF. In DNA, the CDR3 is TGTGCCAGCAGTGCAATCCACGCCCCGGCGGGTGAGCAGTTCTTC. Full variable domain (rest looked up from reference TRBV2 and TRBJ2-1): EPEVTQTPSHQVTQMGQEVILRCVPISNHLYFYWYRQILGQKVEFLVSFYNNEISEKSEIFDDQFSVERPDGSNFTLKIRSTKLEDSAMYFCASSAIHAPAGEQFFGPGTRLTVL.

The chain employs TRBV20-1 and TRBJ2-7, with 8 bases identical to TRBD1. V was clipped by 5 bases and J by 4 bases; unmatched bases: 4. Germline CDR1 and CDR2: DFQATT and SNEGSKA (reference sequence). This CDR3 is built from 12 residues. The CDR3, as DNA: TGCAGTGCTCACAGGGGGGAGTACGAGCAGTACTTC. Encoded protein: CSAHRGEYEQYF.

Here the CDR3 reads CSARIGTGNTEAFF. Written as DNA, the CDR3 is TGCAGTGCTAGAATTGGGACAGGTAACACTGAAGCTTTCTTT. The chain employs TRBV20-1 and TRBJ1-1, with 8 bases that match TRBD1. The CDR3 covers 14 residues. J lost 2 bases, V lost 2 bases, and 4 bases had no gene match. Germline-derived CDR1 and CDR2 are DFQATT and SNEGSKA (reference sequence).

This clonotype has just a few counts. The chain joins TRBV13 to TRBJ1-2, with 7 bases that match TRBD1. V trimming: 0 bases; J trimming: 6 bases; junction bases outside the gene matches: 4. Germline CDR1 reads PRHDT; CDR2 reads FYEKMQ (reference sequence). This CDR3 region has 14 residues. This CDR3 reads CASSLGGQLDGYTF. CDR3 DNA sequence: TGTGCCAGCAGCTTAGGGGGACAGCTGGATGGCTACACCTTC.